This entry features one T cell receptor beta chain sequence. Data came from immunoSEQ multiplex PCR; TCRdb stores just in-frame clones and leaves some out. This table holds over 100,000 clones, about 89% found once. The sample comes from a study of control samples from healthy donors and cancer patients. The sequence was collected from a woman in her forties or fifties in good health. The sample comprised blood.

CDR3: CASSQELAPSYNEQFF. The CDR3 DNA sequence: TGTGCCAGCAGCCAAGAGCTAGCCCCCTCCTACAATGAGCAGTTCTTC. The chain employs TRBV3-1 (or the pseudogene TRBV3-2) and TRBJ2-1, with a possible D match to TRBD2 (5 bases). The CDR3 has 16 amino acids. V lost 0 bases to trimming and J lost 0 bases, with 9 bases between them. Germline values: CDR1 LGHDT, CDR2 YNNKEL (reference sequence).